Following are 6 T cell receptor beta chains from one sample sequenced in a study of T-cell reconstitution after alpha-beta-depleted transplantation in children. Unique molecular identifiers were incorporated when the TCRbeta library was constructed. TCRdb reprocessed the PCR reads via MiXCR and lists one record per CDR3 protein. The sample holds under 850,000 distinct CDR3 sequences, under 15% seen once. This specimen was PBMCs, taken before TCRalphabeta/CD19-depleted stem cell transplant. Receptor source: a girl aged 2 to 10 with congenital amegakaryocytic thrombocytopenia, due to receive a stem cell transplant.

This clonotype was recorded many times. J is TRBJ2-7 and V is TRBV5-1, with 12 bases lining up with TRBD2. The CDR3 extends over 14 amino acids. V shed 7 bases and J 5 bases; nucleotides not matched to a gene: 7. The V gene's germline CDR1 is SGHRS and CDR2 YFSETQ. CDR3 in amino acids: CASATSGSIDEQYF. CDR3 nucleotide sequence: TGCGCCAGCGCGACTAGCGGGAGTATCGACGAGCAGTACTTC.

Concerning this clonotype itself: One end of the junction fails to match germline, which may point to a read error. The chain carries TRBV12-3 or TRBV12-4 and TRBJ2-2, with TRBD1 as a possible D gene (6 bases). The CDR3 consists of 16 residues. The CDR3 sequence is CASSPEQGSNTRELFF. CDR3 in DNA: TGTGCCAGCAGCCCAGAACAGGGTAGTAACACCCGGGAGCTGTTTTTT.

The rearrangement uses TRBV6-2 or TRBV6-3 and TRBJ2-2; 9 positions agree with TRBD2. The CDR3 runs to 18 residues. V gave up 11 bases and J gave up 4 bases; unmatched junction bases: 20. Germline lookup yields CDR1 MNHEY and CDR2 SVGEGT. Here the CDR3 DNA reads TGTGCCGGCCACTCCGGGACTAGCAGTTTTTCTATCACCGGGGAGCTGTTTTTT. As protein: CAGHSGTSSFSITGELFF.

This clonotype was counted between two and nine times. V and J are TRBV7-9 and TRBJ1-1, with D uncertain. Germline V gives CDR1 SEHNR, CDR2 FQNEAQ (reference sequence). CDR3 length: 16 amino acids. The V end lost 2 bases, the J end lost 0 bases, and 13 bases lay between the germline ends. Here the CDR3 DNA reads TGTGCCAGCAGCTTATCGGTAGTCCCCATGAACACTGAAGCTTTCTTT. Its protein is CASSLSVVPMNTEAFF. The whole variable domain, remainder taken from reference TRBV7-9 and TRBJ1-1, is DTGVSQNPRHKITKRGQNVTFRCDPISEHNRLYWYRQTLGQGPEFLTYFQNEAQLEKSRLLSDRFSAERPKGSFSTLEIQRTEQGDSAMYLCASSLSVVPMNTEAFFGQGTRLTVV.

The DNA of the CDR3 is TGTGCCAGCAGCTTGATTCCCGGATGGAGGCCCCAGCATTTT. Residues: CASSLIPGWRPQHF. V and J are TRBV5-5 and TRBJ1-5; D unclear. The CDR3 sequence is 14 residues long. With 1 base removed from V and 9 bases from J, the gap between germline ends came to 14 bases. Germline CDR1 and CDR2: SGHKS and YYEKEE (reference sequence). The full variable domain, with the rest looked up from reference TRBV5-5 and TRBJ1-5, is DAGVTQSPTHLIKTRGQQVTLRCSPISGHKSVSWYQQVLGQGPQFIFQYYEKEERGRGNFPDRFSARQFPNYSSELNVNALLLGDSALYLCASSLIPGWRPQHFGDGTRLSIL.

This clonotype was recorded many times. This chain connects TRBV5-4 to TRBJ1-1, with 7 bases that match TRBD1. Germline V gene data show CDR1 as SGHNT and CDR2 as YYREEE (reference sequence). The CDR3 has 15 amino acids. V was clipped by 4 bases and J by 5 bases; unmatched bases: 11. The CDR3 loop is CASSELNRGYTEAFF. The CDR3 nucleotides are TGTGCCAGCAGCGAGCTTAACAGGGGTTATACTGAAGCTTTCTTT.